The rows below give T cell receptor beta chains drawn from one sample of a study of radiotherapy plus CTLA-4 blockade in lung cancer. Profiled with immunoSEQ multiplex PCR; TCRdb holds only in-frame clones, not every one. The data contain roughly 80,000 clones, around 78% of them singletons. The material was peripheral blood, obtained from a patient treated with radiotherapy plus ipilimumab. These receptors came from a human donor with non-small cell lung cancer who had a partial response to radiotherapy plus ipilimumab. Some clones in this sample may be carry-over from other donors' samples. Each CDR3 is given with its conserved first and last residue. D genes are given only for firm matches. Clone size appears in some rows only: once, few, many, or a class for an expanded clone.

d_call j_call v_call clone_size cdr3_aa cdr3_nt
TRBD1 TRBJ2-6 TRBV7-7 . CASDLPGQGASGANVLTF TGTGCCAGCGACTTACCGGGACAGGGGGCCTCTGGGGCCAACGTCCTGACTTTC
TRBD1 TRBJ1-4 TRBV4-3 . CASSQDPPQGGDEKLFF TGCGCCAGCAGCCAAGACCCCCCACAAGGGGGCGATGAAAAACTGTTTTTT
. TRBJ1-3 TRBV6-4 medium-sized CASSDSNRLQGRSSGNTIYF TGTGCCAGCAGTGACTCGAACCGCTTACAGGGTCGAAGCTCTGGAAACACCATATATTTT
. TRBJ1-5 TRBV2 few CASTDSDYSNQPQHF TGTGCCAGCACGGACAGCGATTATAGCAATCAGCCCCAGCATTTT
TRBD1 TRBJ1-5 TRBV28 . CASSLTGGRNQPQHF TGTGCCAGCAGTTTGACAGGGGGCCGCAATCAGCCCCAGCATTTT
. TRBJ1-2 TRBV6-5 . CASSRGVANYGYTF TGTGCCAGCAGTAGGGGCGTAGCTAACTATGGCTACACCTTC
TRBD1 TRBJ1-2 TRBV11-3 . CASSQGEGYTF TGTGCCAGCAGCCAGGGGGAGGGCTACACCTTC
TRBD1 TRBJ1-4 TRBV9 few CASSPTRQGWDEKLFF TGTGCCAGCAGCCCCACAAGACAGGGTTGGGACGAAAAACTGTTTTTT
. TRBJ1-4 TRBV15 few CATSNRDTHEKLFF TGTGCCACCAGTAACCGGGACACTCATGAAAAACTGTTTTTT
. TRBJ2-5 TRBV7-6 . CASSAQYSRGETQYF TGTGCCAGCAGCGCCCAATATTCCAGGGGAGAGACCCAGTACTTC
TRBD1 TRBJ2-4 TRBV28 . CASSFTGVKNIQYF TGTGCCAGCAGTTTCACAGGGGTCAAAAACATTCAGTACTTC
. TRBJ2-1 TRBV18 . CASSPPGASRKFF TGTGCCAGCTCACCACCGGGGGCCTCGCGGAAGTTCTTC
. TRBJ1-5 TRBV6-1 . CASTEDTIGGQPQHF TGTGCCAGCACCGAGGACACGATCGGCGGTCAGCCCCAGCATTTT
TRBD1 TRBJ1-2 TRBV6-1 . CASSEGTGLYGYTF TGTGCCAGCAGTGAAGGGACAGGGCTCTATGGCTACACCTTC
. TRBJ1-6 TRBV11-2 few CASSSQGGWNSPLHF TGTGCCAGCAGTTCCCAGGGAGGCTGGAATTCACCCCTCCACTTT
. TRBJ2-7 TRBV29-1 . CSVEAPSYEQYF TGCAGCGTTGAGGCACCGTCCTACGAGCAGTACTTC
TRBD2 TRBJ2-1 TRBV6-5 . CASSYQLAGVGDEQFF TGTGCCAGCAGTTATCAACTAGCGGGAGTAGGGGATGAGCAGTTCTTC
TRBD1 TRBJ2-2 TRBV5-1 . CASSLGQGGTGELFF TGCGCCAGCAGCCTCGGACAGGGCGGCACCGGGGAGCTGTTTTTT
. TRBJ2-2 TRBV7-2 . CASSLGTVNTGELFF TGTGCCAGCAGCTTAGGTACAGTGAACACCGGGGAGCTGTTTTTT
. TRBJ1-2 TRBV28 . CASIKTGFNGYTF TGTGCCAGCATAAAGACAGGATTTAATGGCTACACCTTC
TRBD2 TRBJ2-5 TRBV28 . CASSLLREEETQYF TGTGCCAGCAGTTTGCTGCGGGAGGAAGAGACCCAGTACTTC
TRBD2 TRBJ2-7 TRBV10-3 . CATSESTGGPYEQYF TGTGCCACCAGTGAGTCAACGGGAGGACCTTACGAGCAGTACTTC
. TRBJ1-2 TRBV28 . CASRTGDYGYTF TGTGCCAGCAGAACGGGGGACTATGGCTACACCTTC
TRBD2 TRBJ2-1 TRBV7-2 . CASTLYPGRTSESNEQFF TGTGCCAGCACCCTATACCCTGGCCGGACTAGCGAAAGTAATGAGCAGTTCTTC